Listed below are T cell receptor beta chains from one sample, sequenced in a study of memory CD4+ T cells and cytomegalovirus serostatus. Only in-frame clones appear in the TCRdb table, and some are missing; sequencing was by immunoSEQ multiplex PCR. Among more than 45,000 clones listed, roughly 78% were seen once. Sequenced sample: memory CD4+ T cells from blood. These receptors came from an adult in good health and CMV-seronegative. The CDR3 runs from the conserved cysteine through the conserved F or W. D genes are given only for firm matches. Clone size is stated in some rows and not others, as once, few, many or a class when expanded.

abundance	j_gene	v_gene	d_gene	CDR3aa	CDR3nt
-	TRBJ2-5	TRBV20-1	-	CSARDWETQYF	TGCAGTGCTAGAGATTGGGAGACCCAGTACTTC
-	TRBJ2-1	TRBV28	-	CASSSSRITRLSYNEQFF	TGTGCCAGCAGTTCCTCCCGGATTACTAGACTCTCCTACAATGAGCAGTTCTTC
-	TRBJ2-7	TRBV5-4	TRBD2	CASSSQGLAGNEQYF	TGTGCCAGCAGCTCCCAGGGACTAGCGGGAAACGAGCAGTACTTC
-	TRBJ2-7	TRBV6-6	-	CASSQTTGNEYF	TGTGCCAGTAGTCAGACAACCGGGAACGAGTACTTC
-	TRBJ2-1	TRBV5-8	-	CAQGLGSYNEQFF	TGTGCCCAGGGCCTGGGGAGCTACAATGAGCAGTTCTTC
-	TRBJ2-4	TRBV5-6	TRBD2	CASSVAGGDKNIQYF	TGTGCCAGCAGCGTTGCGGGGGGCGACAAAAACATTCAGTACTTC
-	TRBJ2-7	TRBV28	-	CASTDRLYEQYF	TGTGCCAGCACAGACAGGTTGTACGAGCAGTACTTC
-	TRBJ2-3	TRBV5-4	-	CASSLVAGGDTQYF	TGTGCCAGCAGCTTGGTGGCGGGCGGGGATACGCAGTATTTT
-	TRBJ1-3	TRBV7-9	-	CASSPTGRGNTIYF	TGTGCCAGCAGCCCGACGGGGCGCGGAAACACCATATATTTT
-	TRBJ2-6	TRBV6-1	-	CASRVGGSGANVLTF	TGTGCCAGCAGGGTAGGGGGCTCTGGGGCCAACGTCCTGACTTTC
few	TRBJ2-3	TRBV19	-	CASSRRIDTQYF	TGTGCCAGTAGTAGGAGAATCGATACGCAGTATTTT
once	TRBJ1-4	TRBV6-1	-	CASSEVRQGLLATNEKLFF	TGTGCCAGCAGTGAGGTCCGGCAGGGCCTCCTCGCAACTAATGAAAAACTGTTTTTT
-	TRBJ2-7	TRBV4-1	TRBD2	CASSQDRTSGSIHEQYF	TGCGCCAGCAGCCAAGATAGAACTAGCGGGAGTATCCACGAGCAGTACTTC
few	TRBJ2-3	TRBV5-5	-	CASSFRGGGSTDTQYF	TGTGCCAGCAGCTTCAGGGGAGGGGGGTCCACAGATACGCAGTATTTT
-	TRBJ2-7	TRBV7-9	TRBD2	CASSLAASGGDSYEQYF	TGTGCCAGCAGCTTAGCGGCTAGCGGGGGCGATTCCTACGAGCAGTACTTC
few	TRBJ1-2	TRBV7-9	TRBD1	CASSPGTIETGGGGYTF	TGTGCCAGCAGCCCGGGGACCATCGAGACAGGGGGAGGCGGCTACACCTTC
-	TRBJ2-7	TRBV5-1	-	CASSPTGGWGSYEQYF	TGCGCCAGCAGCCCCACTGGTGGATGGGGGTCCTACGAGCAGTACTTC
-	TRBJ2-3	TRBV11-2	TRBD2	CASSSRTSGGRADTQYF	TGTGCCAGCAGCTCCAGGACTAGCGGGGGGCGTGCAGATACGCAGTATTTT
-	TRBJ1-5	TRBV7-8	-	CASSDGQLNQPQHF	TGTGCCAGCAGCGACGGACAGCTAAATCAGCCCCAGCATTTT
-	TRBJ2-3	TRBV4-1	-	CASSQAPWSGTHLSTDTQYF	TGCGCCAGCAGCCAAGCTCCCTGGAGCGGGACACACCTAAGCACAGATACGCAGTATTTT
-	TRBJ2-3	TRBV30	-	CAWSTRAPPDTQYF	TGTGCCTGGAGTACCCGGGCCCCGCCAGATACGCAGTATTTT
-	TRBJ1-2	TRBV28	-	CTSRDTANYGYTF	TGTACCAGCAGGGACACGGCTAACTATGGCTACACCTTC
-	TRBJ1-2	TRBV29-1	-	CSVDSITGPLDGYTF	TGCAGCGTTGATTCCATCACAGGGCCGCTCGATGGCTACACCTTC
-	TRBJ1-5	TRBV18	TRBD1	CASSPPGTGYVQPQHF	TGTGCCAGCTCACCACCCGGGACAGGGTATGTTCAGCCCCAGCATTTT
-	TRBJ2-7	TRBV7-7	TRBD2	CASSPQAGLSEQYF	TGTGCCAGCAGCCCACAAGCGGGGCTGAGCGAGCAGTACTTC
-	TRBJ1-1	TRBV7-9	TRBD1	CASSVDRGGTEAFF	TGTGCCAGCAGCGTCGACAGGGGTGGGACTGAAGCTTTCTTT
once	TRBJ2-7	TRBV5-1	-	CASSLTQGSHEQYF	TGCGCCAGCAGCTTAACACAGGGCTCCCACGAGCAGTACTTC
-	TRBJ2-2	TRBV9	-	CASSGSVLTGELFF	TGTGCCAGCAGCGGGTCAGTCCTAACCGGGGAGCTGTTTTTT
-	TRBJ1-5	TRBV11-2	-	CASSWGSNQPQHF	TGTGCCAGCAGCTGGGGGAGCAATCAGCCCCAGCATTTT
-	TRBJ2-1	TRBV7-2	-	CASSLSPSPIVDEQFF	TGTGCCAGCAGCTTGAGTCCTAGCCCGATCGTCGATGAGCAGTTCTTC
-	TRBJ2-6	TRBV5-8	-	CASSLEGLLSGANVLTF	TGTGCCAGCAGCTTGGAGGGTCTTCTCTCTGGGGCCAACGTCCTGACTTTC
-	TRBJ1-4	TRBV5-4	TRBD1	CASSLEGARGEKLFF	TGTGCCAGCAGCTTGGAGGGGGCCCGGGGCGAAAAACTGTTTTTT
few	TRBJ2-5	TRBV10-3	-	CAISTQGSQETQYF	TGTGCCATCAGTACTCAGGGGAGCCAAGAGACCCAGTACTTC
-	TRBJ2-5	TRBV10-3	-	CAISERGGETQYF	TGTGCCATCAGTGAGAGGGGCGGTGAGACCCAGTACTTC
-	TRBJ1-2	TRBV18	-	CASSPTVAGSDGYTF	TGTGCCAGCTCACCAACGGTCGCGGGAAGCGATGGCTACACCTTC
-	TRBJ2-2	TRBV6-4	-	CASSPGRAPGELFF	TGTGCCAGCAGTCCGGGTCGAGCCCCCGGGGAGCTGTTTTTT
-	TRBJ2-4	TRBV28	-	CASSLSANGIQYF	TGTGCCAGCAGTCTCAGCGCAAACGGGATTCAGTACTTC
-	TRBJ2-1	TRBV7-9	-	CASSLAGFGDEQFF	TGTGCCAGCAGCTTGGCGGGTTTCGGGGATGAGCAGTTCTTC
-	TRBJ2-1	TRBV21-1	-	CASSKTGKFF	TGTGCCAGCAGCAAGACAGGGAAGTTCTTC
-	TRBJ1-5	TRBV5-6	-	CASSLYGNSNQPQHF	TGTGCCAGCAGCTTGTACGGCAATAGCAATCAGCCCCAGCATTTT
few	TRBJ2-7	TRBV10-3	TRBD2	CAAGGTSGSYEQYF	TGTGCCGCAGGGGGGACTAGCGGCTCCTACGAGCAGTACTTC
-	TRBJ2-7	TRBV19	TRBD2	CASSSRTSGSYEQYF	TGTGCCAGTAGTTCCCGGACTAGCGGGAGTTACGAGCAGTACTTC
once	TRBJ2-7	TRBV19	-	CASSYNSYEQYF	TGTGCCAGTAGTTACAACTCCTACGAGCAGTACTTC
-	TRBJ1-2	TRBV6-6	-	CASSYDSTVGYTF	TGTGCCAGCAGTTACGACAGTACGGTTGGCTACACCTTC
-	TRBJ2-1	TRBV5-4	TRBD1	CASSTGQGSYNEQFF	TGTGCCAGCAGCACCGGACAGGGGTCCTACAATGAGCAGTTCTTC
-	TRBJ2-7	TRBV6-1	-	CASRVGTLTYEQYF	TGTGCCAGCAGGGTGGGGACTCTAACCTACGAGCAGTACTTC
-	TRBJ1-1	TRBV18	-	CASSPREGENTEAFF	TGTGCCAGCTCACCAAGGGAGGGTGAGAACACTGAAGCTTTCTTT
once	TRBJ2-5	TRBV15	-	CATSRVLGLEETQYF	TGTGCCACCAGCAGGGTTTTGGGCCTAGAGGAGACCCAGTACTTC
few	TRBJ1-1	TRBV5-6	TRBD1	CASSLGTGWFEAFF	TGTGCCAGCAGCTTGGGGACAGGGTGGTTTGAAGCTTTCTTT
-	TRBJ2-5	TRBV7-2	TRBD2	CASSSLKLAGGETQYF	TGTGCCAGCAGCTCACTGAAACTAGCGGGGGGAGAGACCCAGTACTTC
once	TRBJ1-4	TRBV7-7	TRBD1	CASSHQQGTNEKLFF	TGTGCCAGCAGCCACCAACAGGGGACTAATGAAAAACTGTTTTTT
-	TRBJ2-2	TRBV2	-	CASSWGRRELFF	TGTGCCAGCAGTTGGGGACGCCGGGAGCTGTTTTTT
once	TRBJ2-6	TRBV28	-	CASSLDGASGANVLTF	TGTGCCAGCAGTTTAGATGGGGCCTCTGGGGCCAACGTCCTGACTTTC
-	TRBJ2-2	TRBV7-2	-	CASSIQGSGELFF	TGTGCCAGCAGCATACAGGGTAGCGGGGAGCTGTTTTTT
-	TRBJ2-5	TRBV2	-	CASSELGIRGETQYF	TGTGCCAGCAGTGAATTGGGTATACGGGGCGAGACCCAGTACTTC
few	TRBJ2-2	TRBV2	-	CASSDRGTGELFF	TGTGCCAGCAGTGACCGGGGAACCGGGGAGCTGTTTTTT
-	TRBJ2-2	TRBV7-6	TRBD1	CASSLTTGGTGELFF	TGTGCCAGCAGCTTAACAACAGGGGGAACCGGGGAGCTGTTTTTT
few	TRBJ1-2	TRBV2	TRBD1	CASNDREGYGYTF	TGTGCCAGCAACGACAGGGAGGGCTATGGCTACACCTTC